A selection of T cell receptor beta chains follows, all from one sample in a study of T cell repertoires in cytomegalovirus infection. MiXCR, run by TCRdb on the reads, gives a single entry per CDR3 protein. The table records 900,000 to 950,000 distinct CDR3 sequences, 30% to 40% of them present only once. What these receptors recognize is not known. Sequences were derived from cultured CD8+ T cells from PBMCs, sampled from culture after CMV antigen stimulation. Receptor source: a human donor in good health (CMV status not recorded). Some clones in this sample may be carry-over from other donors' samples. Each CDR3 is given with its conserved first and last residue. D genes are given only for firm matches. Some rows mark clone size as missing; the rest say once, few, many or name a class of expanded clone.

v_call: TRBV7-2
j_call: TRBJ1-1
clone_size: many
d_call: .
cdr3_aa: CASSITVMNTEAFF
cdr3_nt: TGTGCCAGCAGCATTACTGTTATGAACACTGAAGCTTTCTTT

v_call: TRBV27
j_call: TRBJ2-1
clone_size: .
d_call: TRBD2
cdr3_aa: CASSLYSGGAYDEQFF
cdr3_nt: TGTGCCAGCAGTTTATATAGCGGGGGGGCCTACGATGAGCAGTTCTTC

v_call: TRBV4-1
j_call: TRBJ1-2
clone_size: many
d_call: TRBD1
cdr3_aa: CASSQTGMNGYTF
cdr3_nt: TGCGCCAGCAGCCAGACAGGGATGAATGGCTACACCTTC

v_call: TRBV4-1
j_call: TRBJ1-2
clone_size: .
d_call: TRBD1
cdr3_aa: CASSQFRTGHNYGYTF
cdr3_nt: TGCGCCAGCAGCCAGTTCCGGACAGGTCATAACTATGGCTACACCTTC

v_call: TRBV7-9
j_call: TRBJ1-2
clone_size: few
d_call: .
cdr3_aa: CASSPPAGRLPGYTF
cdr3_nt: TGTGCCAGCAGCCCACCCGCGGGGCGCTTGCCTGGCTACACCTTC

v_call: TRBV6-5
j_call: TRBJ1-2
clone_size: .
d_call: TRBD1
cdr3_aa: CASTYLGQEKDYGYTF
cdr3_nt: TGTGCCAGCACCTACCTTGGACAGGAGAAAGACTATGGCTACACCTTC

v_call: TRBV6-5
j_call: TRBJ2-3
clone_size: few
d_call: .
cdr3_aa: CASSYSAYPPGDTQYF
cdr3_nt: TGTGCCAGCAGTTACTCGGCCTATCCTCCAGGAGATACGCAGTATTTT

v_call: TRBV6-6
j_call: TRBJ2-5
clone_size: few
d_call: TRBD2
cdr3_aa: CASRWRGGGETQYF
cdr3_nt: TGTGCCAGCAGGTGGCGGGGGGGCGGAGAGACCCAGTACTTC

v_call: TRBV19
j_call: TRBJ2-5
clone_size: .
d_call: .
cdr3_aa: CASSSPRQERSQETQYF
cdr3_nt: TGTGCCAGTAGTTCTCCCCGGCAGGAAAGAAGCCAAGAGACCCAGTACTTC

v_call: TRBV5-1
j_call: TRBJ1-1
clone_size: many
d_call: .
cdr3_aa: CASSFWDNGLNTEAFF
cdr3_nt: TGCGCCAGCAGCTTTTGGGACAACGGGCTGAACACTGAAGCTTTCTTT

v_call: TRBV12-3/TRBV12-4
j_call: TRBJ1-1
clone_size: .
d_call: .
cdr3_aa: CASSLRLLNTEAFF
cdr3_nt: TGTGCCAGCAGTTTAAGACTCTTGAACACTGAAGCTTTCTTT

v_call: TRBV5-5
j_call: TRBJ2-2
clone_size: many
d_call: .
cdr3_aa: CASGRAGSNTGELFF
cdr3_nt: TGTGCCAGCGGCCGAGCGGGCTCGAACACCGGGGAGCTGTTTTTT

v_call: TRBV6-8
j_call: TRBJ2-1
clone_size: .
d_call: .
cdr3_aa: CASRFQGYNEQFF
cdr3_nt: TGTGCCAGCAGGTTCCAGGGTTACAATGAGCAGTTCTTC

v_call: TRBV7-9
j_call: TRBJ2-1
clone_size: .
d_call: .
cdr3_aa: CASSLDKAGISSYNEQFF
cdr3_nt: TGTGCCAGCAGCTTAGATAAAGCCGGGATTAGCTCCTACAATGAGCAGTTCTTC

v_call: TRBV20-1
j_call: TRBJ1-2
clone_size: few
d_call: .
cdr3_aa: CSARDRAFGYTF
cdr3_nt: TGCAGTGCTAGAGATCGGGCGTTCGGCTACACCTTC

v_call: TRBV4-1
j_call: TRBJ1-1
clone_size: .
d_call: .
cdr3_aa: CASSQDPTTEAFF
cdr3_nt: TGCGCCAGCAGCCAAGATCCGACCACTGAAGCTTTCTTT

v_call: TRBV27
j_call: TRBJ2-7
clone_size: .
d_call: .
cdr3_aa: CASSSSNPYEQYF
cdr3_nt: TGTGCCAGCAGTTCATCGAACCCCTACGAGCAGTACTTC

v_call: TRBV7-9
j_call: TRBJ1-1
clone_size: many
d_call: TRBD1
cdr3_aa: CASSDWRTGGTEAFF
cdr3_nt: TGTGCCAGCAGCGACTGGCGGACAGGGGGGACTGAAGCTTTCTTT

v_call: TRBV20-1
j_call: TRBJ2-3
clone_size: few
d_call: .
cdr3_aa: CSASYGGGIPDTQYF
cdr3_nt: TGCAGTGCTAGTTATGGTGGGGGGATTCCAGATACGCAGTATTTT

v_call: TRBV27
j_call: TRBJ2-2
clone_size: few
d_call: .
cdr3_aa: CASKSGTSLYELFF
cdr3_nt: TGTGCCAGCAAATCCGGGACCTCCCTATATGAGCTGTTTTTT

v_call: TRBV7-2
j_call: TRBJ2-3
clone_size: few
d_call: TRBD1
cdr3_aa: CASSLQDRGTDTQYF
cdr3_nt: TGTGCCAGCAGCTTACAGGACAGGGGCACAGATACGCAGTATTTT

v_call: TRBV27
j_call: TRBJ2-1
clone_size: few
d_call: .
cdr3_aa: CASMSLGPYNEQFF
cdr3_nt: TGTGCCAGCATGAGCCTAGGCCCCTACAATGAGCAGTTCTTC

v_call: TRBV7-8
j_call: TRBJ2-1
clone_size: many
d_call: TRBD2
cdr3_aa: CATGLAGGYNEQFF
cdr3_nt: TGTGCCACCGGACTAGCGGGGGGGTACAATGAGCAGTTCTTC

v_call: TRBV28
j_call: TRBJ2-1
clone_size: .
d_call: .
cdr3_aa: CASSFYGGETHDEQFF
cdr3_nt: TGTGCCAGCAGTTTTTATGGCGGGGAGACCCACGATGAGCAGTTCTTC

v_call: TRBV7-6
j_call: TRBJ1-2
clone_size: few
d_call: .
cdr3_aa: CASSLGPAGYTF
cdr3_nt: TGTGCCAGCAGCTTAGGACCAGCGGGCTACACCTTC

v_call: TRBV12-5
j_call: TRBJ2-5
clone_size: few
d_call: .
cdr3_aa: CASGLVRTPRGETQYF
cdr3_nt: TGTGCTAGTGGTTTGGTACGGACTCCCCGGGGAGAGACCCAGTACTTC

v_call: TRBV27
j_call: TRBJ1-1
clone_size: .
d_call: .
cdr3_aa: CASSSNGFTTEAFF
cdr3_nt: TGTGCCAGCAGTTCGAACGGGTTTACCACTGAAGCTTTCTTT

v_call: TRBV4-3
j_call: TRBJ1-4
clone_size: few
d_call: .
cdr3_aa: CASSQGINEKLFF
cdr3_nt: TGCGCCAGCAGCCAAGGGATAAATGAAAAACTGTTTTTT

v_call: TRBV29-1
j_call: TRBJ1-2
clone_size: few
d_call: .
cdr3_aa: CSVDRTGGYTF
cdr3_nt: TGCAGCGTTGATCGGACGGGCGGCTACACCTTC

v_call: TRBV5-1
j_call: TRBJ1-2
clone_size: few
d_call: TRBD1
cdr3_aa: CASAGGLGYGYTF
cdr3_nt: TGCGCCAGCGCAGGGGGCCTAGGCTATGGCTACACCTTC

v_call: TRBV27
j_call: TRBJ1-1
clone_size: .
d_call: .
cdr3_aa: CASRTPGSMNTEAFF
cdr3_nt: TGTGCCAGCAGAACTCCCGGGTCCATGAACACTGAAGCTTTCTTT

v_call: TRBV7-6
j_call: TRBJ2-7
clone_size: many
d_call: .
cdr3_aa: CASSRGHEQYF
cdr3_nt: TGTGCCAGCAGCAGGGGACACGAGCAGTACTTC

v_call: TRBV5-1
j_call: TRBJ1-6
clone_size: .
d_call: .
cdr3_aa: CASSLEDGNSPLHF
cdr3_nt: TGCGCCAGCAGCTTGGAGGATGGAAATTCACCCCTCCACTTT

v_call: TRBV12-3/TRBV12-4
j_call: TRBJ1-3
clone_size: few
d_call: TRBD1
cdr3_aa: CASSPETGAPSGNTIYF
cdr3_nt: TGTGCCAGCAGTCCCGAGACAGGGGCTCCCTCTGGAAACACCATATATTTT

v_call: TRBV7-9
j_call: TRBJ1-2
clone_size: few
d_call: .
cdr3_aa: CASSIGTKYGYTF
cdr3_nt: TGTGCCAGCAGCATCGGGACGAAATATGGCTACACCTTC

v_call: TRBV7-8
j_call: TRBJ1-5
clone_size: .
d_call: .
cdr3_aa: CASSLGPTNNQPQHF
cdr3_nt: TGTGCCAGCAGCCTCGGACCGACCAACAATCAGCCCCAGCATTTT

v_call: TRBV7-8
j_call: TRBJ1-6
clone_size: few
d_call: .
cdr3_aa: CASRQTAAPSGNSPLHF
cdr3_nt: TGTGCCAGCAGACAGACAGCAGCTCCCTCGGGGAATTCACCCCTCCACTTT

v_call: TRBV20-1
j_call: TRBJ1-2
clone_size: .
d_call: .
cdr3_aa: CSALTGENYGYTF
cdr3_nt: TGCAGTGCTTTGACAGGCGAGAACTATGGCTACACCTTC

v_call: TRBV6-5
j_call: TRBJ2-2
clone_size: few
d_call: .
cdr3_aa: CASSYKGNANTGELFF
cdr3_nt: TGTGCCAGCAGTTATAAGGGTAACGCGAACACCGGGGAGCTGTTTTTT

v_call: TRBV7-9
j_call: TRBJ1-2
clone_size: few
d_call: .
cdr3_aa: CASSQFYEGDGYTF
cdr3_nt: TGTGCCAGCAGCCAATTTTATGAGGGAGATGGCTACACCTTC

v_call: TRBV12-3/TRBV12-4
j_call: TRBJ1-5
clone_size: .
d_call: .
cdr3_aa: CASSLKPRGQPQHF
cdr3_nt: TGTGCCAGCAGTTTGAAACCCAGGGGCCAGCCCCAGCATTTT